This TCR beta chain appears in the sequencing data of a study of cytomegalovirus exposure and HLA in healthy donors. There are 11 residues in the CDR3. Germline CDR1 reads MNHEY; CDR2 reads SMNVEV (reference sequence). The PCR had 60 Vbeta and 13 Jbeta primers. Only in-frame clones appear in the TCRdb table, and some are missing; sequencing was by immunoSEQ multiplex PCR. There are some 200,000 clones in the sample; over 65% occur only once, and less than 2% lies in the top ten. Source material: PBMCs. The TCR sequence derives from a woman aged 25 to 39 in good health and CMV-seronegative. This chain links TRBV27 with TRBJ2-5; D gene ambiguous. The J call may be wrong; the DNA end is better matched by TRBJ2-7. The CDR3 DNA sequence: TGTGCCAGCAGGTATCACTCCGAGCAGTACTTC. As protein: CASRYHSEQYF.